The 15 T cell receptor beta chains in this list originate from one sample, sequenced in a study of blood T cell repertoires in COVID-19. This table comes from immunoSEQ multiplex PCR, and its TCRdb copy is limited to in-frame clones, with some not included. Of 250,000 to 350,000 clones listed, 80% to 90% are singletons. Sequenced material: peripheral blood. These receptors were obtained from a man younger than 30 who had recovered from COVID-19.

V gene TRBV29-1 combines with J gene TRBJ1-2; 8 bases align to TRBD1. The CDR3 has 15 residues. After removal of 2 bases from V and 8 bases from J, the junction contained 13 bases not matched to a gene. The germline V gene has CDR1 SQVTM and CDR2 ANQGSEA. CDR3 residues: CSVESPGQGGWGYTF. The DNA for the CDR3 is TGCAGCGTTGAATCCCCTGGACAGGGAGGGTGGGGCTACACCTTC.

The V call is TRBV11-2, the J call TRBJ2-7, with 9 nucleotides matching TRBD1. V gave up 5 bases and J gave up 3 bases; unmatched junction bases: 2. This CDR3 contains 13 residues. In germline, CDR1 is SGHAT, CDR2 FQNNGV. The CDR3 DNA sequence: TGTGCCAGCAGCCCGGGACAGGGCTACGAGCAGTACTTC. Its translation is CASSPGQGYEQYF. Full variable domain (rest looked up from reference TRBV11-2 and TRBJ2-7): EAGVAQSPRYKIIEKRQSVAFWCNPISGHATLYWYQQILGQGPKLLIQFQNNGVVDDSQLPKDRFSAERLKGVDSTLKIQPAKLEDSAVYLCASSPGQGYEQYFGPGTRLTVT.

The CDR3 DNA is TGTGCCAGCAGCAACGGACAGAGCTCCTACGAGCAGTACTTC. It encodes CASSNGQSSYEQYF. The gene calls are TRBV9 and TRBJ2-7; D is possibly TRBD1 (6 bases). CDR1 is SGDLS, CDR2 YYNGEE, per germline. The CDR3 has 14 amino acids. Trimming pared 4 bases from V and 0 bases from J, leaving 11 bases between.

The chain uses TRBV6-5 and TRBJ1-5, with 10 bases aligning to TRBD1. CDR3 length equals 15 residues. Germline trimming cut 6 bases from V and 2 bases from J; bases unmatched to any gene: 4. Germline V lookup: CDR1 MNHEY, CDR2 SVGAGI. The CDR3 DNA is TGTGCCAGCAGCCGGGACAGGGGTGGCAATCAGCCCCAGCATTTT. Translating it yields CASSRDRGGNQPQHF.

The gene calls are TRBV18 and TRBJ1-2; the D gene is possibly TRBD1 (6 bases). The V and J ends lost 4 bases and 4 bases respectively, with 13 bases between them. The germline gives CDR1 KGHSH, CDR2 LQKENI. The CDR3 has 14 residues. CDR3 sequence (DNA): TGTGCCAGCTCACTACCGACAGGACCCTATGGCTACACCTTC. Amino acids: CASSLPTGPYGYTF.

The chain employs TRBV11-2 and TRBJ2-1; the D is unclear. This CDR3 has 13 amino acids. The V gene's germline CDR1 is SGHAT and CDR2 FQNNGV. Trimming removed 1 base from V and 4 bases from J, with 5 bases in between. CDR3 in DNA: TGTGCCAGCAGCTTAGGTCTGTACAATGAGCAGTTCTTC. It translates to CASSLGLYNEQFF.

The V gene is TRBV24-1, the J gene TRBJ1-3, with TRBD1 identical over 7 bases. The junction had 18 bases not matched to a gene; V was cut back by 8 bases and J by 3 bases. This CDR3 is 18 amino acids long. Germline CDR1 reads KGHDR; CDR2 reads SFDVKD. Here the CDR3 reads CATKDGPSKQGLGNTIYF. Here the CDR3 DNA reads TGTGCCACCAAAGACGGCCCATCCAAACAGGGGCTTGGAAACACCATATATTTT.

The chain recombines TRBV4-3 with TRBJ2-7; D is uncertain. Per germline, CDR1 LGHNA and CDR2 YSLEER. The V end was cut by 0 bases, the J end by 1 base, with 7 bases between. CDR3 length equals 14 residues. CDR3 nucleotides: TGCGCCAGCAGCCAAGATGTTCAGTCCTACGAGCAGTACTTC. Its translation: CASSQDVQSYEQYF.

V and J are TRBV5-5 and TRBJ1-5; perhaps TRBD1 as D (5 bases). This CDR3 region has 13 residues. With 0 bases removed from V and 6 bases from J, the gap between germline ends came to 7 bases. Germline V CDR1 and CDR2: SGHKS, YYEKEE (reference sequence). CDR3 region: CASSLDRIQPQHF. CDR3 in DNA: TGTGCCAGCAGCTTGGACAGGATTCAGCCCCAGCATTTT.

The chain employs TRBV6-5 and TRBJ2-7; TRBD1 agrees at 9 bases. The CDR3 extends over 15 amino acids. V lost 6 bases to trimming and J lost 2 bases; unmatched junction nucleotides: 8. From germline, CDR1 is MNHEY and CDR2 SVGAGI. The CDR3 region has the DNA TGTGCCAGCAGCGATGGACAGGGGAATACCTACGAGCAGTACTTC. Its translation: CASSDGQGNTYEQYF.

This chain joins TRBV6-5 and TRBJ2-2, with 7 bases lining up with TRBD2. The CDR3 has 16 amino acids. Germline V gene data show CDR1 as MNHEY and CDR2 as SVGAGI. V shed 0 bases, J shed 4 bases, and the junction held 5 bases outside the gene matches. CDR3 sequence reads: CASSYSRGVTTGELFF. In nucleotides, the CDR3 is TGTGCCAGCAGTTACTCCCGGGGGGTAACCACCGGGGAGCTGTTTTTT.

The gene calls are TRBV7-9 and TRBJ1-1, with 8 bases identical to TRBD1. CDR3 length: 14 residues. With 1 base clipped from V and 5 bases from J, the junction kept 3 bases outside the gene matches. The germline V gene has CDR1 SEHNR and CDR2 FQNEAQ (reference sequence). CDR3 region: CASSLGQGRTEAFF. CDR3 coding DNA: TGTGCCAGCAGCTTAGGACAGGGGAGGACTGAAGCTTTCTTT.

The V and J genes are TRBV5-1 and TRBJ2-1; a possible D gene is TRBD2 (6 bases). The CDR3 spans 17 residues. The germline V gene encodes CDR1 SGHRS and CDR2 YFSETQ. Trimming cost V 4 bases and J 0 bases, with 17 bases left between them. CDR3 region: CASSISGGAFSYNEQFF. The CDR3 region has the DNA TGCGCCAGCAGCATATCCGGGGGAGCCTTCTCCTACAATGAGCAGTTCTTC.

The rearrangement links TRBV6-2 or TRBV6-3 to TRBJ1-2, with D uncertain. Germline CDR1 MNHEY, CDR2 SVGEGT. The germline V and J ends were trimmed by 3 bases and 4 bases, with 15 bases remaining between them. This CDR3 has 15 residues. CDR3 DNA sequence: TGTGCCAGCAGTTATCAGGTGCGCTCTTTCTATGGCTACACCTTC. It translates to CASSYQVRSFYGYTF.

This clone occurred once. The chain joins TRBV12-3 or TRBV12-4 to TRBJ2-7; D remains unclear. The CDR3 loop spans 11 amino acids. V lost 7 bases, J lost 10 bases, and 14 bases lay in between. In DNA, the CDR3 is TGTGCCAGCACGGATCATGGGCAACAGTACTTC. Translation gives CASTDHGQQYF.